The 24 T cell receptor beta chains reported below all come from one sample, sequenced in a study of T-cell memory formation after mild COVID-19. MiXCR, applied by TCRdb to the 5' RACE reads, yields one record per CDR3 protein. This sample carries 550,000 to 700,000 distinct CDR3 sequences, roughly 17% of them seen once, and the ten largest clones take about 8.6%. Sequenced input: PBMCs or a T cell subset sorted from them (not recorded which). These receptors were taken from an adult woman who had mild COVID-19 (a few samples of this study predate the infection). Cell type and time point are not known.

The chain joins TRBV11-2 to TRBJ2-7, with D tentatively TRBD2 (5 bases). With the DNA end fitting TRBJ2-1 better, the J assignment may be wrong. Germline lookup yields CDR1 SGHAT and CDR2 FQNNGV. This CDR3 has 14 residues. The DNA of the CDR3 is TGTGCCAGCAGCTTGTCTGACTATCACAATGAGCAGTTCTTC. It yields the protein CASSLSDYHNEQFF.

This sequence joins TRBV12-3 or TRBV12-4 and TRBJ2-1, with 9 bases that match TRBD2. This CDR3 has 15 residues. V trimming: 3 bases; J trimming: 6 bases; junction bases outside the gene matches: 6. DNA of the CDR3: TGTGCCAGCAGTTTCAGGACTAGCGACCCCAATGAGCAGTTCTTC. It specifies CASSFRTSDPNEQFF.

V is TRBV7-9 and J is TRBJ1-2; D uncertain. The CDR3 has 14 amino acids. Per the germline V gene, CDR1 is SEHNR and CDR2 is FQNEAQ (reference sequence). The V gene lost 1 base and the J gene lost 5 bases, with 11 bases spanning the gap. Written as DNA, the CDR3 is TGTGCCAGCAGCTTAGGGGCGGGGTTATATGGCTACACCTTC. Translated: CASSLGAGLYGYTF.

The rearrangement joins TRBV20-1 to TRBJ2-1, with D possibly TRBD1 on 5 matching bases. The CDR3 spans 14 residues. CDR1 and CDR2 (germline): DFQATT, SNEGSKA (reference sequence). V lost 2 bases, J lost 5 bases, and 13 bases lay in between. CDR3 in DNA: TGCAGTGCTAGAAAACCCACAGGAAACAATGAGCAGTTCTTC. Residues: CSARKPTGNNEQFF.

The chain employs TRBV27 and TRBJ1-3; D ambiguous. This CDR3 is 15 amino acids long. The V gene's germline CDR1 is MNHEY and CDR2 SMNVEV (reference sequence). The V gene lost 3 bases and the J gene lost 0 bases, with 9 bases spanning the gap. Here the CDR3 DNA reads TGTGCCAGCAGTTTTCTGCCCGTCTCTGGAAACACCATATATTTT. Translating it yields CASSFLPVSGNTIYF.

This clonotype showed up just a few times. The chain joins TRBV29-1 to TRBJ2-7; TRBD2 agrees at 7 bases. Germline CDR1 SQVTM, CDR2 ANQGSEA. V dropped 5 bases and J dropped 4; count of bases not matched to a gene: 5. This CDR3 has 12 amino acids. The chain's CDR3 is CSVKSGGYEQYF. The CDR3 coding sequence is TGCAGCGTTAAGTCCGGGGGGTACGAGCAGTACTTC.

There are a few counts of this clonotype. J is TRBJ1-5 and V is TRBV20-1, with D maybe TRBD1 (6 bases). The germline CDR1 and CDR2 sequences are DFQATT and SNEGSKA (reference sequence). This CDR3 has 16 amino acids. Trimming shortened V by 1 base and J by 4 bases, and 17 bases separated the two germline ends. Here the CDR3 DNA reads TGCAGTGCTAGAGGTTCCTCTACCACAGGGAATCAGCCCCAGCATTTT. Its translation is CSARGSSTTGNQPQHF.

CDR3 residues: CASSRSSGSSGANVLTF. The CDR3 DNA sequence: TGCGCCAGCAGCCGGAGTTCAGGTAGCTCTGGGGCCAACGTCCTGACTTTC. The J gene is TRBJ2-6, the V gene TRBV5-1; D unresolved. The CDR3 extends over 17 amino acids. The ends were cut back, 4 bases at V and 0 bases at J, with 14 bases in the middle. Germline V gene data show CDR1 as SGHRS and CDR2 as YFSETQ. The full variable domain, completed using reference TRBV5-1 and TRBJ2-6, is KAGVTQTPRYLIKTRGQQVTLSCSPISGHRSVSWYQQTPGQGLQFLFEYFSETQRNKGNFPGRFSGRQFSNSRSEMNVSTLELGDSALYLCASSRSSGSSGANVLTFGAGSRLTVL.

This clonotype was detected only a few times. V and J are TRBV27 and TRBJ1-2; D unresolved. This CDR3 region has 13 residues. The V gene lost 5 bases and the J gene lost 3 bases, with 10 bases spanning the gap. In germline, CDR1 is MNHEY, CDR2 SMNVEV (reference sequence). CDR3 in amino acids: CASSLKGYYGYTF. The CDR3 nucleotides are TGTGCCAGCAGTCTAAAAGGGTACTATGGCTACACCTTC.

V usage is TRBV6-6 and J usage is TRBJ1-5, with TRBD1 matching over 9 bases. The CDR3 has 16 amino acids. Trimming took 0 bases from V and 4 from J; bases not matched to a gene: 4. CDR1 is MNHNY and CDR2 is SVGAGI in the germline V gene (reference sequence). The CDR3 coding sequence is TGTGCCAGCAGTTACTCTACAGGGGGCCTGAATCAGCCCCAGCATTTT. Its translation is CASSYSTGGLNQPQHF.

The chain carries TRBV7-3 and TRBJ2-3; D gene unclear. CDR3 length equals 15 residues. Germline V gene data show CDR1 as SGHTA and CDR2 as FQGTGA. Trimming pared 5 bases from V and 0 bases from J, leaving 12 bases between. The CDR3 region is CASSTGTFSTDTQYF. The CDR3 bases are TGTGCCAGCAGCACGGGTACCTTTAGCACAGATACGCAGTATTTT.

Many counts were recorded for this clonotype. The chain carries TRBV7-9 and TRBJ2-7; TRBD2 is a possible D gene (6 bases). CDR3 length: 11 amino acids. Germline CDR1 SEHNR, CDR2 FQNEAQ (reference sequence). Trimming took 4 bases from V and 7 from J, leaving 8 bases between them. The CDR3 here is CASSSLAEQYF. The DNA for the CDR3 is TGTGCCAGCAGCTCCCTAGCGGAGCAGTACTTC.

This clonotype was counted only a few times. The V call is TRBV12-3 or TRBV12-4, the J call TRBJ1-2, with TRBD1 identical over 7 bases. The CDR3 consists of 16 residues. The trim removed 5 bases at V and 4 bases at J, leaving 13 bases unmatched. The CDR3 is CASSPGGEVVSYGYTF. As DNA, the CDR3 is TGTGCCAGCAGTCCAGGGGGTGAAGTAGTCAGCTATGGCTACACCTTC.

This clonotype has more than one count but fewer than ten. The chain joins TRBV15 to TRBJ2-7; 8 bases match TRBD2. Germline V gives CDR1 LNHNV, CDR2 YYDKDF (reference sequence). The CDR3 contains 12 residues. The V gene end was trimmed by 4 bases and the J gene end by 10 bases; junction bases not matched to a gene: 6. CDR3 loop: CATSTGTRAQYF. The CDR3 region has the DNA TGTGCCACCAGCACGGGGACTAGGGCCCAGTACTTC.

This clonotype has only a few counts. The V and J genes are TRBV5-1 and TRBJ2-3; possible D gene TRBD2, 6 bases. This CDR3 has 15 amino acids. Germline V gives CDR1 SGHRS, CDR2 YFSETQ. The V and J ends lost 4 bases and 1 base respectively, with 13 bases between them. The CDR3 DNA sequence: TGCGCCAGCAGCCCGGGGGAGTGGGGCACAGATACGCAGTATTTT. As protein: CASSPGEWGTDTQYF.

The CDR3 DNA reads TGCAGTGCTAGAGATGAGGCGGGAGTGGCAGATACGCAGTATTTT. Protein product: CSARDEAGVADTQYF. The chain carries TRBV20-1 and TRBJ2-3, with 7 positions matching TRBD2. V was clipped by 0 bases and J by 4 bases; unmatched bases: 7. The CDR3 contains 15 residues. Germline V gives CDR1 DFQATT, CDR2 SNEGSKA (reference sequence).

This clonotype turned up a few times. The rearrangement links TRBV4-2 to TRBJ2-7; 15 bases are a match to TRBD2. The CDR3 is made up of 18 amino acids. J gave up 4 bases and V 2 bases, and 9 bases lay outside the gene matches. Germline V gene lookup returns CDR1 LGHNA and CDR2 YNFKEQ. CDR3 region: CASSQRIGLAGGLYEQYF. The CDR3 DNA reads TGTGCCAGCAGCCAACGCATTGGACTAGCGGGGGGGCTTTACGAGCAGTACTTC.

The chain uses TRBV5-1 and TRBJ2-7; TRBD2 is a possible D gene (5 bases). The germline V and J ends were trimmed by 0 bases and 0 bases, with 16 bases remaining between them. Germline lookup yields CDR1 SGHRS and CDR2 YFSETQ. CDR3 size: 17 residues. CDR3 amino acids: CASSLGISEVLSYEQYF. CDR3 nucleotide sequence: TGCGCCAGCAGCTTGGGCATATCGGAGGTTCTCTCCTACGAGCAGTACTTC.

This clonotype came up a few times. The CDR3 sequence: CASSLLQGPYGYTF. CDR3 bases: TGTGCCAGCAGTTTATTACAGGGACCCTATGGCTACACCTTC. The chain has TRBV12-3 or TRBV12-4 and TRBJ1-2; D possibly corresponds to TRBD1 (6 bases). This CDR3 is built from 14 residues. Trimming removed 2 bases at V and 4 bases at J, with 11 bases between.

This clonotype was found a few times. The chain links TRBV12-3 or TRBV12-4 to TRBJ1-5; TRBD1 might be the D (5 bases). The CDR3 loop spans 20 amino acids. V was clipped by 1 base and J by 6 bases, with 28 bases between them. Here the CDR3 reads CASSLGGIIGAPGVGQPQHF. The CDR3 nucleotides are TGTGCCAGCAGTTTAGGGGGGATTATCGGGGCGCCGGGTGTAGGTCAGCCCCAGCATTTT.

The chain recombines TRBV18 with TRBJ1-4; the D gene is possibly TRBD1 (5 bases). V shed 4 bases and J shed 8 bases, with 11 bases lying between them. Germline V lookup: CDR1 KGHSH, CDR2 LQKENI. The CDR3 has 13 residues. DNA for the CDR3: TGTGCCAGCTCACGGGCAGGGCCCGAAAAACTGTTTTTT. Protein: CASSRAGPEKLFF. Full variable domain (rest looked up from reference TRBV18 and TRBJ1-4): NAGVMQNPRHLVRRRGQEARLRCSPMKGHSHVYWYRQLPEEGLKFMVYLQKENIIDESGMPKERFSAEFPKEGPSILRIQQVVRGDSAAYFCASSRAGPEKLFFGSGTQLSVL.

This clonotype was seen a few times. CDR3 amino acids: CAAGQRADTDTQYF. The CDR3 DNA follows: TGTGCCGCGGGGCAGCGAGCGGACACAGATACGCAGTATTTT. The chain carries TRBV4-2 and TRBJ2-3; perhaps TRBD2 as D (6 bases). Trimming removed 11 bases from V and 2 bases from J, with 17 bases in between. From germline, CDR1 is LGHNA and CDR2 YNFKEQ. This CDR3 comprises 14 residues.

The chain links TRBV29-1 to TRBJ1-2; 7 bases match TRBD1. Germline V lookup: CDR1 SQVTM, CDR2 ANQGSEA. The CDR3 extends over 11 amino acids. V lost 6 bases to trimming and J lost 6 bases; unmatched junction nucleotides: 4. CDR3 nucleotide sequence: TGCAGCGTGTGGGACAGAAATGGCTACACCTTC. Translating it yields CSVWDRNGYTF.

The CDR3 sequence is CASSHDQGAEAFF. The CDR3 region has the DNA TGTGCCAGCAGCCACGACCAAGGCGCTGAAGCTTTCTTT. The gene calls are TRBV3-1 and TRBJ1-1; no firm D call. The CDR3 sequence is 13 residues long. Germline CDR1 and CDR2: LGHDT and YNNKEL (reference sequence). V lost 3 bases and J lost 6, with 11 bases in between. The variable domain in full, with the rest retrieved from reference TRBV3-1 and TRBJ1-1, is DTAVSQTPKYLVTQMGNDKSIKCEQNLGHDTMYWYKQDSKKFLKIMFSYNNKELIINETVPNRFSPKSPDKAHLNLHINSLELGDSAVYFCASSHDQGAEAFFGQGTRLTVV.